One sample yielded the 6 T cell receptor beta chains listed below, sequenced in a study of CD8+ T cells in alopecia areata. Indicated treatment: oral pan-JAK inhibitor, 5-10 mg twice daily. RNA, once extracted, was reverse transcribed into cDNA for use as the sequencing template. Sequencing used immunoSEQ multiplex PCR; TCRdb keeps in-frame clones, though not all of them. This table has 150,000 to 200,000 clones, roughly 60% appearing once. The source was CD4+ T cells sorted from blood, collected at week 24, from a patient treated with tofacitinib. These receptors were collected from a human donor with alopecia areata.

V is TRBV29-1 and J is TRBJ2-7, with TRBD1 matching over 7 bases. Per the germline V gene, CDR1 is SQVTM and CDR2 is ANQGSEA. Trimming cost V 1 base and J 2 bases; bases outside gene matches: 5. There are 14 residues in the CDR3. CDR3 sequence reads: CSVEGQGPAYEQYF. The CDR3 DNA is TGCAGCGTTGAAGGACAGGGACCAGCCTACGAGCAGTACTTC.

The genes are TRBV30 and TRBJ2-3, with no clear D. The V gene's germline CDR1 is GTSNPN and CDR2 SVGIG (reference sequence). V was trimmed by 4 bases and J by 0 bases, leaving 8 bases between them. The CDR3 has 13 amino acids. The CDR3: CAWNAPSTDTQYF. The CDR3 bases are TGTGCCTGGAATGCGCCGAGCACAGATACGCAGTATTTT.

The V and J genes are TRBV30 and TRBJ1-5; 9 positions agree with TRBD1. The germline CDR1 and CDR2 sequences are GTSNPN and SVGIG (reference sequence). The V segment lost 1 base and the J segment 5 bases; nucleotides outside the gene matches: 12. This CDR3 is built from 17 residues. CDR3: CAWSAGTGRFYDQPQHF. Written as DNA, the CDR3 is TGTGCCTGGAGTGCCGGGACAGGGAGGTTTTATGATCAGCCCCAGCATTTT.

In its sample, this clone was seen a few times. The chain recombines TRBV29-1 with TRBJ2-2, with 13 positions matching TRBD2. The CDR3 loop spans 14 amino acids. With 7 bases clipped from V and 3 bases from J, the junction kept 2 bases outside the gene matches. Germline V gene sequence: CDR1 SQVTM, CDR2 ANQGSEA. CDR3 loop: CSGGTSGDTGELFF. The CDR3 DNA sequence: TGCAGCGGCGGGACTAGCGGGGACACCGGGGAGCTGTTTTTT.

This clone showed up just once. The chain uses TRBV20-1 and TRBJ2-7; D ambiguous. The CDR3 consists of 11 residues. The germline V gene encodes CDR1 DFQATT and CDR2 SNEGSKA (reference sequence). Deletions cut 6 bases from V and 11 bases from J, with 17 bases between. The CDR3 DNA is TGCAGTGCACCCTCCTCCAGCAGCGAGTACTTC. This translates into CSAPSSSSEYF.

This clone occurred a few times. The chain recombines TRBV29-1 with TRBJ2-2, with a possible D match to TRBD2 (6 bases). The CDR3 spans 14 residues. The V gene lost 3 bases and the J gene lost 9 bases, with 17 bases spanning the gap. The V gene's germline CDR1 is SQVTM and CDR2 ANQGSEA. This CDR3 reads CSVDRGAVPRELFF. CDR3 bases: TGCAGCGTTGATCGCGGGGCAGTTCCAAGGGAGCTGTTTTTT.